This T cell receptor (beta chain) was retrieved from a study of vaccination and CD4 T cells after COVID-19. Study-wide points: Rising from around 20 to 38, the median of SARS-CoV-2-reactive clonotypes did not change significantly.

About this clonotype: Its antigen is currently unknown.

Indicated treatment: approximately 10-day PBMC culture with coronavirus spike peptide pools or control peptides (ViraFEST assay). Researchers reported culturing around 2 million PBMCs per well with 8 to 10 IU/ml IL-2 and about 9 ug/ml peptide pools. The V end lost 6 bases, the J end lost 2 bases, and 10 bases lay between the germline ends. CDR3 size: 13 residues. The Oncomine TCR Beta short-read assay was what sequenced the DNA obtained from cultured CD4+ T cells. TCRdb passed the PCR reads through MiXCR, listing each CDR3 protein once. The sample has over 10,000 distinct CDR3 sequences, approximately 44% seen once; the top ten hold around 13%.

This receptor was identified in a human donor who had recovered from COVID-19. The genes are TRBV12-3 or TRBV12-4 and TRBJ1-1, with D possibly TRBD1 on 5 matching bases. The sample was CD4+ T cells from blood, cultured in vitro. The CDR3 coding sequence is TGTGCCAGCAGAAGGGGACGAAACACTGAAGCTTTCTTT. Protein: CASRRGRNTEAFF.